This T cell receptor (beta chain) is drawn from a study of T-cell memory formation after mild COVID-19. A remark on this clonotype: Its specificity is not known.

Constant-segment primers and 5'RACE yielded cDNA libraries for TCR alpha and TCR beta, each carrying sample barcodes and UMIs. TCRdb passed the 5' RACE reads through MiXCR, listing each CDR3 protein once. Among around 400,000 distinct CDR3 sequences listed, approximately 24% were seen once. General study results and limits: Mainly CM and EM harbored the contracting CD4+ clones; mainly EMRA harbored the CD8+ ones. Day 37-peaking second-wave clones had unconfirmed SARS-CoV-2 specificity. Memory cells collected pre-infection included some clones that later responded, suggesting cross-reactive memory joined.

Germline loops: CDR1 LNHNV, CDR2 YYDKDF (reference sequence). Trimming stripped 0 bases from V and 7 bases from J, with 16 bases between. This CDR3 comprises 15 residues. The rearrangement uses TRBV15 and TRBJ2-7; D possibly uses TRBD1 or TRBD2 (5 bases each). Sequencing used PBMCs or a T cell subset sorted from them (not recorded which). This clonotype was obtained from an adult woman who had mild COVID-19 (a few samples of this study predate the infection). Cell type and time point are not known. The CDR3 spells CATSRDLGDGGEQYF. The CDR3 bases are TGTGCCACCAGCAGAGACCTAGGGGACGGCGGTGAGCAGTACTTC.